This T cell receptor beta chain was captured in a study of T-cell memory formation after mild COVID-19 (dated by TCRdb to about 2021). Study-wide context: TCR sequence clusters from the two donors were largely donor specific. In a couple of donors, T-cell clones that expanded and contracted after mild COVID-19 were tracked by sequencing TCRalpha and TCRbeta repertoires over time. Two young, previously healthy adult volunteers made up the cohort, one male and one female. What the work shows at the level of the full study, not this receptor alone: The study covered only a couple of mild cases, and larger cohorts including severe cases with pre-infection samples were considered necessary. Contracting CD4+ clones turned up mainly in the CM and EM memory subsets, whereas EMRA was where CD8+ clones were enriched. SARS-CoV-2 specificity of the second-wave clones peaking on day 37 was not confirmed. Some responding clones were detected in pre-infection memory, suggesting pre-existing cross-reactive memory T cells joined the SARS-CoV-2 response. Clones contracting from day 15 to 85 had balanced CD4/CD8 phenotypes, while a second wave expanding from day 15 to 37 was biased towards CD4+.

The run used an Illumina NovaSeq 6000. TCRalpha and TCRbeta cDNA libraries were built by 5'RACE with constant-segment primers, adding sample barcodes and unique molecular identifiers. Trizol reagent was used to extract RNA from every sample. Library amplification was performed in two PCR steps, and a second sample barcode and Illumina TruSeq adapters were introduced in the second step. Sequencing of the libraries was done on an Illumina NovaSeq, producing 2 x 150 bp paired-end reads. Per the source publication's procedure: Demultiplexing of reads and collapsing into UMI-guided consensus sequences were performed with migec v1.2.7. Using mixcr v2.1.11, UMI consensuses were aligned to TRA and TRB V and J templates and then assembled into clonotypes. A clonotype was counted as expanded or contracted only if both edgeR and NoisET called the change significant, with noise models trained on biological replicates. For edgeR calls, a false discovery rate-adjusted p below 0.01 and a log2 fold-change threshold of 1 were applied. As an exploratory analysis of dynamics, PCA with hierarchical clustering was applied to max-normalized trajectories of the 1000 most abundant clonotypes. Separately sequenced CD4+ and CD8+ repertoires were used to assign the CD4 or CD8 phenotype of responding clones. TCRdb reprocessed the public reads (quality trimming at Q25 with fastp, clone calling with MiXCR) and kept in-frame beta chains. All rows with the same CDR3 protein become a single entry with the most common DNA and genes. TCRdb assigned the V and J calls; the authors' analysis was not used. The sample table holds a few hundred thousand distinct CDR3 sequences, of which less than 25% were seen once. The ten biggest clones cover 7.5% to 9.5% of the sample.

This clonotype occurred a few times. Its specific antigen is unknown. Base qualities are not recorded, but no much larger clone differs from it by a single base. Ficoll-Paque density gradient centrifugation was the method used to isolate PBMCs. V loses 4 bases at its end and J loses 4 bases; junction bases beyond the gene matches: 8. The CDR3 contains 16 residues, cysteine and phenylalanine counted. Solely the CDR3 DNA is kept, with 48 bases framed from the first base. Sequences MRHNA (CDR1) and SNTAGT (CDR2) are obtained from the germline V gene. In this chain, TRBV6-4 is recombined with TRBJ2-2; TRBD2 lines up with 8 middle nucleotides. The source of this sequence is an adult woman who had mild COVID-19 (a few samples of this study predate the infection). The sample titles of this study are shuffled in the database, so cell type and time point are left out; the donor was told from shared clones. Specimen: PBMCs or a T cell subset sorted from them (not recorded which). The nucleotide sequence reads as follows: TGTGCCAGCAGTGCTGTACCGGGGGGGTCCACCGGGGAGCTGTTTTTT. Translated, it gives CASSAVPGGSTGELFF.